The next 23 T cell receptor beta chains were all read from a single sample in a study of blood T cell repertoires in COVID-19. Only in-frame clones appear in the TCRdb table, and some are missing; sequencing was by immunoSEQ multiplex PCR. In the table there are about 220,000 clones, 65% to 85% of which are singletons. The sequencing input was peripheral blood. These receptors came from a woman aged 45 to 65 with acute or convalescent COVID-19.

CDR3 sequence (DNA): TGTGCCAGCAGTTATACGGGATCGGGCTACAATGAGCAGTTCTTC. This sequence encodes CASSYTGSGYNEQFF. This chain uses TRBV6-5 with TRBJ2-1; perhaps TRBD2 as D (5 bases). CDR1 and CDR2 from the germline V gene are MNHEY and SVGAGI. Trimming stripped 3 bases from V and 3 bases from J, with 12 bases between. The CDR3 has 15 amino acids.

CDR3 in amino acids: CASSLRGLAGTGELFF. The CDR3 DNA reads as TGTGCCAGCAGCTTACGGGGACTAGCAGGGACCGGGGAGCTGTTTTTT. This chain connects TRBV7-6 to TRBJ2-2; TRBD2 agrees at 9 bases. Germline values: CDR1 SGHVS, CDR2 FNYEAQ. This CDR3 contains 16 residues. V was pared by 2 bases and J by 5 bases, with 6 bases of the junction left unmatched.

This clone was recorded a few times. The genes are TRBV7-2 and TRBJ2-7, with TRBD2 identical over 7 bases. Per the germline V gene, CDR1 is SGHTA and CDR2 is FQGNSA. The V segment lost 5 bases and the J segment 2 bases; nucleotides outside the gene matches: 6. The CDR3 has 14 amino acids. The CDR3 DNA reads as TGTGCCAGCAGCGCTAGCGGAGCCGCCTACGAGCAGTACTTC. It encodes CASSASGAAYEQYF.

This chain connects TRBV9 to TRBJ2-3, with 9 bases that match TRBD1. CDR3 length: 15 residues. In germline, CDR1 is SGDLS, CDR2 YYNGEE. V lost 4 bases to trimming and J lost 5 bases; unmatched junction nucleotides: 8. The CDR3 loop reads CASSPRQGVEDTQYF. In DNA, the CDR3 is TGTGCCAGCAGCCCCCGACAGGGGGTGGAAGATACGCAGTATTTT. Together with reference TRBV9 and TRBJ2-3, the CDR3 gives the full variable domain: DSGVTQTPKHLITATGQRVTLRCSPRSGDLSVYWYQQSLDQGLQFLIQYYNGEERAKGNILERFSAQQFPDLHSELNLSSLELGDSALYFCASSPRQGVEDTQYFGPGTRLTVL.

This clone was detected a few times. The chain uses TRBV13 and TRBJ1-2; D uncertain. Germline values: CDR1 PRHDT, CDR2 FYEKMQ (reference sequence). The CDR3 totals 14 residues. V lost 0 bases to trimming and J lost 1 base, with 6 bases between them. The CDR3 loop is CASSLGNSNYGYTF. The CDR3, as DNA: TGTGCCAGCAGCTTAGGCAATAGTAACTATGGCTACACCTTC.

The chain employs TRBV28 and TRBJ2-5, with 10 bases fitting TRBD2. In germline, CDR1 is MDHEN, CDR2 SYDVKM. Trimming removed 7 bases from V and 5 bases from J; junction bases left unmatched: 7. This CDR3 is built from 14 residues. CDR3 nucleotide sequence: TGTGCCAGCAACCTGAGGGGACTAGCGGAGACCCAGTACTTC. Amino acid sequence: CASNLRGLAETQYF.

This clone occurred once. V usage is TRBV19 and J usage is TRBJ1-2; 7 bases align to TRBD1. The germline V gene has CDR1 LNHDA and CDR2 SQIVND (reference sequence). There are 16 residues in the CDR3. V lost 3 bases and J lost 4; bases outside the gene matches: 11. DNA of the CDR3: TGTGCCAGTAGTATTCCGACAGGGAAAGGGAGCTATGGCTACACCTTC. This codes for CASSIPTGKGSYGYTF.

The rearrangement uses TRBV27 and TRBJ1-1, with 8 positions matching TRBD1. The CDR3 has 15 amino acids. Germline CDR1 is MNHEY and CDR2 is SMNVEV (reference sequence). After removal of 3 bases from V and 4 bases from J, the junction contained 7 bases not matched to a gene. Written as DNA, the CDR3 is TGTGCCAGCAGTTTTTTCAGGGGGCCGAGCACTGAAGCTTTCTTT. Protein product: CASSFFRGPSTEAFF.

V gene TRBV18 combines with J gene TRBJ1-5; 7 bases align to TRBD1. Germline CDR1 is KGHSH and CDR2 is LQKENI. CDR3 size: 13 residues. The junction had 3 bases not matched to a gene; V was cut back by 6 bases and J by 4 bases. The CDR3: CASSEGANQPQHF. The DNA for the CDR3 is TGTGCCAGCTCCGAGGGGGCTAATCAGCCCCAGCATTTT.

This clone was counted between two and nine times. The chain has TRBV18 and TRBJ1-1, with 8 positions matching TRBD1. J was trimmed by 5 bases and V by 2 bases; bases with no gene match: 4. Germline V gene lookup returns CDR1 KGHSH and CDR2 LQKENI. This CDR3 has 14 residues. In nucleotides, the CDR3 is TGTGCCAGCTCACCATCCAGGGGGCAGACTGAAGCTTTCTTT. It encodes CASSPSRGQTEAFF.

The rearrangement uses TRBV4-1 and TRBJ2-7, with 9 positions matching TRBD2. After removal of 1 base from V and 0 bases from J, the junction contained 1 base not matched to a gene. The CDR3 spans 15 residues. From germline, CDR1 is MGHRA and CDR2 YSYEKL. CDR3 nucleotide sequence: TGCGCCAGCAGCCAAGCGACTAGCGGCTCCTACGAGCAGTACTTC. Its protein product is CASSQATSGSYEQYF.

The chain carries TRBV2 and TRBJ2-4, with a tentative D call TRBD1 (5 bases). Germline V gene sequence: CDR1 SNHLY, CDR2 FYNNEI. Between the trimmed V and J ends, which lost 4 bases and 6 bases, there was a span of 16 bases. CDR3 length: 15 amino acids. Here the CDR3 reads CASSVGHMGGNIQYF. The CDR3, as DNA: TGTGCCAGCAGTGTGGGGCATATGGGCGGAAACATTCAGTACTTC.

The chain links TRBV3-1 (or the pseudogene TRBV3-2) to TRBJ2-1; TRBD1 agrees at 7 bases. Germline V CDR1 and CDR2: LGHDT, YNNKEL (reference sequence). With V trimmed by 0 bases and J by 3 bases, 5 bases remained unmatched. The CDR3 covers 16 residues. CDR3 bases: TGTGCCAGCAGCCAAGATAAGGGGGCTATCTACAATGAGCAGTTCTTC. The encoded protein is CASSQDKGAIYNEQFF.

The genes are TRBV19 and TRBJ1-5, with D possibly being TRBD1 (5 bases). Trimming left V 4 bases short and J 3 bases short, with 7 bases between. Germline V gene sequence: CDR1 LNHDA, CDR2 SQIVND (reference sequence). CDR3 size: 13 residues. The CDR3 sequence: CASSRQHNQPQHF. DNA for the CDR3: TGTGCCAGTAGTAGACAGCACAATCAGCCCCAGCATTTT.

The gene calls are TRBV29-1 and TRBJ1-2; D is perhaps TRBD1 (6 bases). The V end was cut by 5 bases, the J end by 0 bases, with 13 bases between. The length of the CDR3 is 14 residues. CDR1 and CDR2 from the germline V gene are SQVTM and ANQGSEA. DNA of the CDR3: TGCAGCGTTCCTCAGACAGGACCTAACTATGGCTACACCTTC. It specifies CSVPQTGPNYGYTF.

V is TRBV5-1 and J is TRBJ1-2; D unclear. Trimming pared 0 bases from V and 6 bases from J, leaving 9 bases between. The V gene's germline CDR1 is SGHRS and CDR2 YFSETQ. This CDR3 spans 13 amino acids. In nucleotides, the CDR3 is TGCGCCAGCAGCTTGGTTATCGAGGATGGCTACACCTTC. Residues: CASSLVIEDGYTF.

The CDR3 coding sequence is TGCGCCAGCAGCTCACAGGGAGACGAGCAGTACTTC. This translates into CASSSQGDEQYF. The chain is built from TRBV5-1 and TRBJ2-7, with D perhaps TRBD1 (6 bases). V was clipped by 3 bases and J by 5 bases, with 9 bases between them. The CDR3 runs 12 residues. Germline V gene lookup returns CDR1 SGHRS and CDR2 YFSETQ.

V usage is TRBV12-5 and J usage is TRBJ2-7; the D gene is possibly TRBD1 (5 bases). The CDR3 has 14 amino acids. With 5 bases removed from V and 1 base from J, the gap between germline ends came to 12 bases. Looked up from germline, CDR1 is LGHNT and CDR2 is FRNRAP. The CDR3 sequence is CASGPPRDSYEQYF. Written as DNA, the CDR3 is TGTGCTAGTGGTCCACCCAGGGATTCCTACGAGCAGTACTTC.

The gene calls are TRBV29-1 and TRBJ2-1; TRBD2 matches at 8 bases. The CDR3 has 15 amino acids. CDR1 is SQVTM, CDR2 ANQGSEA, per germline. V lost 5 bases to trimming and J lost 9 bases; unmatched junction nucleotides: 15. The CDR3 protein is CSVKWASGRGLEQFF. The DNA for the CDR3 is TGCAGCGTTAAATGGGCCAGCGGGAGAGGGCTTGAGCAGTTCTTC.

As for this clone: Other DNA variants within this sample encode the same CDR3. The chain has TRBV24-1 and TRBJ2-1, with 8 positions matching TRBD2. The V gene's germline CDR1 is KGHDR and CDR2 SFDVKD. J was trimmed by 3 bases and V by 4 bases; bases with no gene match: 4. This CDR3 region has 15 residues. This CDR3 is CATSETSGNYNEQFF. The CDR3 nucleotides are TGTGCCACCAGTGAAACTAGCGGCAACTACAATGAGCAGTTCTTC.

The chain combines TRBV19 with TRBJ1-5; D possibly corresponds to TRBD1 (6 bases). The length of the CDR3 is 14 residues. With 7 bases removed from V and 4 bases from J, the gap between germline ends came to 14 bases. Germline V CDR1 and CDR2: LNHDA, SQIVND (reference sequence). The CDR3 nucleotides are TGTGCCAGTACGCAGGGGAGTTGGAATCAGCCCCAGCATTTT. Translated: CASTQGSWNQPQHF. The whole variable domain, filled in from reference TRBV19 and TRBJ1-5, reads DGGITQSPKYLFRKEGQNVTLSCEQNLNHDAMYWYRQDPGQGLRLIYYSQIVNDFQKGDIAEGYSVSREKKESFPLTVTSAQKNPTAFYLCASTQGSWNQPQHFGDGTRLSIL.

The V and J genes are TRBV19 and TRBJ2-4; 8 bases are a match to TRBD1. Germline trimming cut 3 bases from V and 0 bases from J; bases unmatched to any gene: 13. The CDR3 has 19 residues. Germline CDR1 is LNHDA and CDR2 is SQIVND (reference sequence). Here the CDR3 reads CASSMGDRGLVIAKNIQYF. CDR3 DNA: TGTGCCAGTAGTATGGGTGACAGGGGTTTGGTGATAGCCAAAAACATTCAGTACTTC.

The chain is built from TRBV28 and TRBJ1-2; TRBD1 aligns across 10 bases. CDR3 length equals 13 residues. The germline V gene encodes CDR1 MDHEN and CDR2 SYDVKM. Trimming cost V 4 bases and J 8 bases; bases outside gene matches: 4. The CDR3 DNA reads TGTGCCAGCAGTTGGACAGGGGGAAGGGGCTACACCTTC. Translating it yields CASSWTGGRGYTF.